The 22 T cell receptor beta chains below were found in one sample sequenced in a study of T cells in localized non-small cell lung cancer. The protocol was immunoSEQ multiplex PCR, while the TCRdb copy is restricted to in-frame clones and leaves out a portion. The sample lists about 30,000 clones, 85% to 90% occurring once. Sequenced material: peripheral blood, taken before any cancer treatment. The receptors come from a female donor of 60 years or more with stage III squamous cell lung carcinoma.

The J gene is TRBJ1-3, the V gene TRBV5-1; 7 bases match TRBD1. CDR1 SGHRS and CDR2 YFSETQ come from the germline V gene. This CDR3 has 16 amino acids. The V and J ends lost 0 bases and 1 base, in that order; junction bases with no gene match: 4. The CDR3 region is CASSLGPRGSGNTIYF. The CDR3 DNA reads TGCGCCAGCAGCTTGGGCCCCAGGGGGTCTGGAAACACCATATATTTT.

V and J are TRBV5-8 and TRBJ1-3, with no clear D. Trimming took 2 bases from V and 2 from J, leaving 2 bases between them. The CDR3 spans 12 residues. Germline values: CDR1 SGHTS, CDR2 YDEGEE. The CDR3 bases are TGTGCCAGCAGCTTCACTGGAAACACCATATATTTT. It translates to CASSFTGNTIYF.

The CDR3 region has the DNA TGTGCCAGCAGCTTGGTCGGCCTAAACTATGGCTACACCTTC. It yields the protein CASSLVGLNYGYTF. The chain couples TRBV5-4 to TRBJ1-2; D not certain. Trimming removed 0 bases from V and 2 bases from J, with 8 bases in between. Germline V gives CDR1 SGHNT, CDR2 YYREEE (reference sequence). The CDR3 is 14 residues long.

The CDR3 reads CASSLWMGGLSNQPQHF. As DNA, the CDR3 is TGTGCCAGCAGCTTATGGATGGGGGGACTTAGCAATCAGCCCCAGCATTTT. J is TRBJ1-5 and V is TRBV7-6; tentatively, D is TRBD1 (5 bases). V was trimmed by 2 bases and J by 0 bases, leaving 14 bases between them. CDR3 length: 17 residues. The germline gives CDR1 SGHVS, CDR2 FNYEAQ.

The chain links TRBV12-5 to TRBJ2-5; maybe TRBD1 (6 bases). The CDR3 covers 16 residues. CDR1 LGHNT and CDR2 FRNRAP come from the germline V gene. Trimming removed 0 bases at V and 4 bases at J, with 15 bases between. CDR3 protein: CASGLVQGGEGETQYF. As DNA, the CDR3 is TGTGCTAGTGGTTTGGTACAAGGGGGAGAGGGAGAGACCCAGTACTTC.

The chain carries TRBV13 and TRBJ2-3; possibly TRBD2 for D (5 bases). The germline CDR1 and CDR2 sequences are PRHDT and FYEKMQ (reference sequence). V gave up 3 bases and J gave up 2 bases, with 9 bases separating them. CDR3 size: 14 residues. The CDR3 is CASSFGGYTDTQYF. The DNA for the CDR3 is TGTGCCAGCAGCTTCGGCGGGTACACAGATACGCAGTATTTT.

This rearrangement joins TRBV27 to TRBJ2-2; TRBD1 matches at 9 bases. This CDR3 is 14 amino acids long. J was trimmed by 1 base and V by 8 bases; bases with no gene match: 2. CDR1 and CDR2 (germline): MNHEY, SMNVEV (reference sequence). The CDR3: CASRDRVNTGELFF. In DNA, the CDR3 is TGTGCCAGCCGGGACAGGGTGAACACCGGGGAGCTGTTTTTT.

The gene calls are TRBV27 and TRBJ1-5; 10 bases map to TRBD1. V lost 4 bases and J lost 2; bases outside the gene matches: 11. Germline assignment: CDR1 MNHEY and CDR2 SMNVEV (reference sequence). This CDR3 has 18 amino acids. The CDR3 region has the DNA TGTGCCAGCAGTTCAGGGACAGGGGTAGGAGCCGGCAATCAGCCCCAGCATTTT. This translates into CASSSGTGVGAGNQPQHF.

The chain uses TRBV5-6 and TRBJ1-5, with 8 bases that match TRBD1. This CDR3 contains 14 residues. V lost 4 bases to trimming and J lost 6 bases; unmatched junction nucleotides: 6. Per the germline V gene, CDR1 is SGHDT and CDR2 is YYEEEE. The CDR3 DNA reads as TGTGCCAGCAGCGGAGGACAGGGAGGTCAGCCCCAGCATTTT. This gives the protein CASSGGQGGQPQHF.

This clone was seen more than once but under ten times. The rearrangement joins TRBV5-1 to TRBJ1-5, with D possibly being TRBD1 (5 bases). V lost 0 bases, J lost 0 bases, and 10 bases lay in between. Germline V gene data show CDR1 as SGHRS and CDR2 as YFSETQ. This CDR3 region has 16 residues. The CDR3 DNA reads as TGCGCCAGCAGCTTGGCCCCAGGGAATAGCAATCAGCCCCAGCATTTT. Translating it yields CASSLAPGNSNQPQHF.

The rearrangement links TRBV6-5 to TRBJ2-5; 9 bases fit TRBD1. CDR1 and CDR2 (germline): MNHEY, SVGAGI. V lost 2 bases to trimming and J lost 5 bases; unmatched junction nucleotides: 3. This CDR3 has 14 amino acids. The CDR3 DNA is TGTGCCAGCAGTTACGGGACAGGGCCCGAGACCCAGTACTTC. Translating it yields CASSYGTGPETQYF.

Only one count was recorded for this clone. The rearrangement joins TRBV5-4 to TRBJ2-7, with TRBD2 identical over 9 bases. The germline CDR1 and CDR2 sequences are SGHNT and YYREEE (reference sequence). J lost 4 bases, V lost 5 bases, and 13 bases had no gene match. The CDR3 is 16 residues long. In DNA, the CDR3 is TGTGCCAGCAGTTTGAACGGAGGGACTAGCCGATACGAGCAGTACTTC. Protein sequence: CASSLNGGTSRYEQYF.

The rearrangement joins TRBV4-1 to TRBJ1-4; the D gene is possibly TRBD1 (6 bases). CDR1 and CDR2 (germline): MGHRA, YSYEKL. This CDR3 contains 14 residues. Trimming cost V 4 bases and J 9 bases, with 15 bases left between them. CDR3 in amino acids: CASSREGDLKKLFF. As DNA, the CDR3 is TGCGCCAGCAGCCGAGAGGGGGACCTCAAAAAACTGTTTTTT.

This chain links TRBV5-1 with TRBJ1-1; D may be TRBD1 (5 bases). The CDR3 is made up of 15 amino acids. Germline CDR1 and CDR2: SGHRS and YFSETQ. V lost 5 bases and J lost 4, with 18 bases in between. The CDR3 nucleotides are TGCGCCAGCAGTAAGCTAGGGGTCCGGTCCACTGAAGCTTTCTTT. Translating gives CASSKLGVRSTEAFF.

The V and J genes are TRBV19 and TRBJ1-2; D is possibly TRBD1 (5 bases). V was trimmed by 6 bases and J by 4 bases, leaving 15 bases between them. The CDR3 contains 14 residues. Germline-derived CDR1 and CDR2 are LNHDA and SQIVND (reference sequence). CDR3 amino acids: CASRTPGRSYGYTF. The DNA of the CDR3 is TGTGCCAGTAGAACGCCGGGGCGCTCCTATGGCTACACCTTC.

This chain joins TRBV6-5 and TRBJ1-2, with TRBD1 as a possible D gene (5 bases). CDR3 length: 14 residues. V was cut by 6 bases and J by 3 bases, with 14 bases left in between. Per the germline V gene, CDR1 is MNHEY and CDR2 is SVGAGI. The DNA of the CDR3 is TGTGCCAGCAGCCCGAGGGGCCCAGACTATGGCTACACCTTC. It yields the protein CASSPRGPDYGYTF.

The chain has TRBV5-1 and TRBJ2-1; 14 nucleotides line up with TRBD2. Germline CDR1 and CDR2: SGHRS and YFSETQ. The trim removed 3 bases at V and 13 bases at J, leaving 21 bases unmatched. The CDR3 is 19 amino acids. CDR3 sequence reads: CASSSDRGKGTSGSVEQFF. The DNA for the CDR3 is TGCGCCAGCAGCTCGGACAGGGGAAAGGGGACTAGCGGGAGTGTGGAACAGTTCTTC.

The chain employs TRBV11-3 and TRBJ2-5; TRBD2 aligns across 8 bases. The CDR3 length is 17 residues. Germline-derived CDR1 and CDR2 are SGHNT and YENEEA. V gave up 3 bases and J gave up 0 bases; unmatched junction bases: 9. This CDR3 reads CASSLYWGGGNQETQYF. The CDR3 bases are TGTGCCAGCAGCTTGTATTGGGGCGGGGGGAACCAAGAGACCCAGTACTTC.

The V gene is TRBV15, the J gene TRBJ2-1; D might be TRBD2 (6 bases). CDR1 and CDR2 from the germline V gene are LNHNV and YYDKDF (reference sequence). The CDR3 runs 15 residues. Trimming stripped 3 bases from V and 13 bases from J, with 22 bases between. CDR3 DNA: TGTGCCACCAGCAGCCCGTCGGCGGGGTTCTTCCGACAGTTCTTC. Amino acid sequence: CATSSPSAGFFRQFF.

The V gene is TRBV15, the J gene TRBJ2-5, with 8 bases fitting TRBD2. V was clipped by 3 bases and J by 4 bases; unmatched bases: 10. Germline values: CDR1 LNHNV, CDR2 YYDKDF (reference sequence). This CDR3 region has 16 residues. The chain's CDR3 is CATSSVKRERTETQYF. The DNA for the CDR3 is TGTGCCACCAGCAGCGTCAAGCGGGAGAGGACAGAGACCCAGTACTTC.

CDR3 amino acids: CASSLGSHYNSPLHF. The CDR3 DNA sequence: TGTGCCAGCAGCTTAGGCAGCCACTATAATTCACCCCTCCACTTT. The gene calls are TRBV7-2 and TRBJ1-6, with D unclear. Deletions cut 1 base from V and 3 bases from J, with 7 bases between. Germline CDR1 and CDR2: SGHTA and FQGNSA. There are 15 residues in the CDR3.

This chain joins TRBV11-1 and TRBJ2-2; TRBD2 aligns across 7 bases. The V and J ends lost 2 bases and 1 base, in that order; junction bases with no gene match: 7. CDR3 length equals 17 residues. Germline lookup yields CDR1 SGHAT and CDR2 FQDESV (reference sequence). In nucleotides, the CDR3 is TGTGCCAGCAGCTTATGGGGCGCTAGCGGGAACACCGGGGAGCTGTTTTTT. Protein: CASSLWGASGNTGELFF.